The next 7 T cell receptor beta chains were all read from a single sample in a study of molecular identifiers for immune sequencing clone quantification. TCRdb ran MiXCR on the PCR reads and lists one entry per CDR3 protein. The sample includes 550,000 to 750,000 distinct CDR3 sequences, about 20% seen only once; the top ten take roughly 0.85%. The sequenced material came from naive CD8+ T cells from blood, with Jurkat cell RNA spiked in. Indicated subset: FACS-sorted CD8+CD4-CCR7+CD45RA+ naive T cells. These receptors originate from a human donor in good health. Some libraries in this study had Jurkat cell RNA spiked in.

Regarding this clonotype: A much larger clone is a single base away; this may be a read error. As the CDR3 is not closed by the conserved phenylalanine or tryptophan, this likely results from a read error. The genes are TRBV7-7 and TRBJ2-5; D remains unclear. The CDR3 is made up of 13 amino acids. The germline gives CDR1 SSHAT, CDR2 FNYEAQ (reference sequence). The CDR3 DNA sequence: TGTGCTAGCACCCCGTACCCCCAAGAGACCCAGTACTAC. It specifies CASTPYPQETQYY.

This clonotype showed up many times. This chain connects TRBV6-5 to TRBJ1-3; D uncertain. Germline loops: CDR1 MNHEY, CDR2 SVGAGI. V shed 5 bases and J shed 0 bases, with 14 bases lying between them. This CDR3 spans 16 amino acids. The CDR3 DNA is TGTGCCAGCAGTCCTCATGTAAGAGACTCTGGAAACACCATATATTTT. It specifies CASSPHVRDSGNTIYF.

With respect to this clonotype: The junction shows a germline mismatch at one end, possibly a read error. DNA of the CDR3: TGCAGTGCTAGAGATCGCGCCCGGGGGACTATCACAGATACGCAGTGTTTT. Translating gives CSARDRARGTITDTQCF. V usage is TRBV20-1 and J usage is TRBJ2-3, with 7 bases identical to TRBD2. Germline V gives CDR1 DFQATT, CDR2 SNEGSKA (reference sequence). This CDR3 contains 17 residues.

Concerning this clonotype: A read error is possible here, since a much larger clone lies one base away. The V and J genes are TRBV6-4 and TRBJ1-5, with D possibly matching TRBD1 (6 bases). The CDR3 loop spans 13 amino acids. Between the trimmed V and J ends, which lost 4 bases and 7 bases, there was a span of 11 bases. CDR1 is MRHNA, CDR2 SNTAGT, per germline. In DNA, the CDR3 is TGTGCCAGCAGTGGGGAGGGGGGGCAGCCCCAGCATTTT. This translates into CASSGEGGQPQHF.

This clonotype was counted at least ten times. The V gene is TRBV12-3 or TRBV12-4, the J gene TRBJ2-2; TRBD1 agrees at 10 bases. V was pared by 5 bases and J by 6 bases, with 3 bases of the junction left unmatched. This CDR3 has 14 amino acids. The DNA for the CDR3 is TGTGCCAGCAGTCAAGGGACAGGGGCCGGGGAGCTGTTTTTT. The encoded protein is CASSQGTGAGELFF.

Regarding this clonotype: A read error may explain this, as a much larger clone is one base away. The J gene is TRBJ2-3, the V gene TRBV20-1; 11 bases are a match to TRBD2. The CDR3 spans 16 residues. Germline V gives CDR1 DFQATT, CDR2 SNEGSKA (reference sequence). The CDR3, as DNA: TGCAGTGCTATTCCTTTGACTAGCGGGAACACAGATACGCGGTATTTT. It yields the protein CSAIPLTSGNTDTRYF.

This clonotype appeared a few times. The chain combines TRBV2 with TRBJ2-7; D is tentatively TRBD1 or TRBD2 (5 bases each). Trimming removed 4 bases at V and 3 bases at J, with 22 bases between. Germline V gives CDR1 SNHLY, CDR2 FYNNEI. The CDR3 is 17 amino acids. CDR3 coding DNA: TGTGCCAGCAGTGCGTGGGTACATAAACCGGGGCACTACGAGCAGTACTTC. This codes for CASSAWVHKPGHYEQYF.